This TCR beta chain was profiled in a study of blood T cell repertoires in COVID-19. Study-wide background: Spain, Italy and the United States supplied samples that represented acute and convalescent COVID-19. In each case, the material was cDNA or gDNA derived from T cells, B-cell-depleted T cells, or PBMCs.

Authors' processing steps: Reference gene primer amplification in the assay estimated nucleated cell counts. Measured with immunoSEQ multiplex PCR; TCRdb has only the in-frame clones, and not every one. That table gives V, J and clone size, and the DNA gave D and trimming. The sample carries 71,000 or so clones, approximately 90% recorded once. The CDR3 totals 15 residues. Trimming stripped 4 bases from V and 2 bases from J, with 15 bases between. Germline loops: CDR1 SGHRS, CDR2 YFSETQ. This clone appeared once. Sequences were obtained from peripheral blood. The sequence derives from a woman between 18 and 29 years old with acute or convalescent COVID-19. The rearrangement links TRBV5-1 to TRBJ1-1; TRBD1 is a possible D gene (5 bases). DNA for the CDR3: TGCGCCAGCAGCCCCGGTGGGGGGATTAACACTGAAGCTTTCTTT. This gives the protein CASSPGGGINTEAFF.